What follows is one TCR beta chain and its context. The record originates from a study of PD-1 blockade in classical Hodgkin lymphoma. Clones were sequenced by immunoSEQ multiplex PCR, and TCRdb holds only the in-frame ones, with some missing. The repertoire consists of about 97,000 clones, with around 80% occurring once and the leading ten covering more than 9%. Relapses following autologous stem cell transplantation were seen in all patients, with brentuximab vedotin exposure varying. Germline-derived CDR1 and CDR2 are SGDLS and YYNGEE. The CDR3 runs 14 residues. Trimming removed 3 bases at V and 5 bases at J, with 13 bases between.

V usage is TRBV9 and J usage is TRBJ2-3; TRBD2 is a possible D gene (6 bases). The receptor was isolated from a human donor with classical Hodgkin lymphoma. Specimen: peripheral blood mononuclear cells (PBMCs), collected at baseline. In nucleotides, the CDR3 is TGTGCCAGCAGCGGCTACGCGGGGAGAGATACGCAGTATTTT. Translating it yields CASSGYAGRDTQYF.